Listed below are T cell receptor beta chains from one sample, sequenced in a study of vaccination effects on CD4 cells after COVID-19. TCRdb's copy holds only in-frame clones and misses some; the assay was immunoSEQ multiplex PCR. Altogether about 70,000 clones are present, around 77% being singletons, with the ten largest covering about 2%. The antigens these receptors bind are not known. The sequences come from CD4+ T cells from PBMCs cultured without peptide, collected before COVID-19 vaccination. All receptors come from a human donor who received a COVID-19 vaccine. Each CDR3 is given with its conserved first and last residue. D genes are given only for firm matches. Clone sizes are given selectively: once, few, many, or a class where the clone is expanded.

>-|TRBV14|-|TRBJ2-1
CASSQTVPSYNEQFF
TGTGCCAGCAGCCAAACTGTACCGTCCTACAATGAGCAGTTCTTC
>-|TRBV6-5|-|TRBJ1-1
CASSYRTNTEAFF
TGTGCCAGCAGTTACAGAACGAACACTGAAGCTTTCTTT
>-|TRBV6-5|-|TRBJ2-5
CASSSTGGARETQYF
TGTGCCAGCAGTTCAACAGGGGGGGCTAGGGAGACCCAGTACTTC
>-|TRBV6-5|-|TRBJ1-2
CASNRQGLGYTF
TGTGCCAGCAATCGGCAGGGCCTTGGCTACACCTTC
>TRBD1|TRBV6-6|-|TRBJ1-5
CASSLTGGTPQPQHF
TGTGCCAGCAGTTTAACAGGGGGCACACCCCAGCCCCAGCATTTT
>-|TRBV9|few|TRBJ1-1
CASSARGLNTEAFF
TGTGCCAGCAGCGCCAGAGGACTGAACACTGAAGCTTTCTTT
>-|TRBV7-8|once|TRBJ1-2
CASSPAHDGYTF
TGTGCCAGCAGCCCGGCCCATGATGGCTACACCTTC
>TRBD2|TRBV2|-|TRBJ2-2
CASRGPGGNTGELFF
TGTGCCAGCAGGGGCCCGGGGGGGAACACCGGGGAGCTGTTTTTT
>-|TRBV5-5|-|TRBJ2-1
CASSLSAYYNEQFF
TGTGCCAGCAGCTTGAGTGCTTACTACAATGAGCAGTTCTTC
>TRBD2|TRBV6-2/TRBV6-3|-|TRBJ2-1
CASSFGTSGGPSSYNEQFF
TGTGCCAGCAGCTTCGGGACTAGCGGGGGGCCAAGCTCCTACAATGAGCAGTTCTTC
>-|TRBV20-1|-|TRBJ1-5
CSASNSGTREGAQHF
TGCAGTGCTAGTAATAGCGGGACGAGGGAAGGGGCCCAGCATTTT
>-|TRBV7-2|-|TRBJ2-5
CASSLFRAETQYF
TGTGCCAGCAGCTTATTCAGGGCAGAGACCCAGTACTTC
>-|TRBV5-1|-|TRBJ1-1
CASSKLTSRNTEAFF
TGCGCCAGCAGCAAGCTGACATCTCGCAACACTGAAGCTTTCTTT
>-|TRBV7-3|-|TRBJ2-5
CASSQNSKETQYF
TGTGCCAGCAGCCAGAACAGTAAGGAGACCCAGTACTTC
>-|TRBV6-2/TRBV6-3|-|TRBJ1-5
CASSGGGGGNQPQHF
TGTGCCAGCAGTGGCGGGGGGGGAGGCAATCAGCCCCAGCATTTT
>TRBD2|TRBV6-5|-|TRBJ2-5
CASRGRVIQETQYF
TGTGCCAGCAGGGGGAGGGTAATCCAAGAGACCCAGTACTTC
>-|TRBV24-1|-|TRBJ2-5
CATSEGGRETQYF
TGTGCCACCAGTGAAGGGGGGCGAGAGACCCAGTACTTC
>-|TRBV7-2|-|TRBJ2-1
CASSPGSASMREQFF
TGTGCCAGCAGCCCAGGGTCGGCTTCGATGAGAGAGCAGTTCTTC
>-|TRBV2|-|TRBJ1-1
CASSGAGGATEAFF
TGTGCCAGCAGTGGGGCGGGGGGAGCAACTGAAGCTTTCTTT
>-|TRBV18|-|TRBJ2-5
CASSRGQTGETQYF
TGTGCCAGCTCACGCGGACAGACCGGAGAGACCCAGTACTTC
>-|TRBV4-1|-|TRBJ1-1
CASSRQSPMNTEAFF
TGCGCCAGCAGCCGCCAGAGCCCCATGAACACTGAAGCTTTCTTT
>TRBD1|TRBV7-3|-|TRBJ2-1
CASSRTGGNEQFF
TGTGCCAGCAGCCGGACAGGGGGCAATGAGCAGTTCTTC
>-|TRBV18|-|TRBJ2-3
CASSPGPRDTQYF
TGTGCCAGCTCACCCGGTCCGAGGGATACGCAGTATTTT
>TRBD2|TRBV27|-|TRBJ2-5
CASSLSPSGRQETQYF
TGTGCCAGCAGTTTATCCCCTAGCGGAAGACAAGAGACCCAGTACTTC
>-|TRBV25-1|-|TRBJ2-1
CASSDATGSSYNEQFF
TGTGCCAGCAGTGATGCGACGGGGAGCTCCTACAATGAGCAGTTCTTC
>TRBD2|TRBV20-1|-|TRBJ2-3
CSASGTTNTDTQYF
TGCAGTGCTAGTGGGACTACCAACACCGATACGCAGTATTTT
>TRBD1|TRBV12-3/TRBV12-4|few|TRBJ1-5
CASSLRGGQPQHF
TGTGCCAGCAGTTTACGAGGGGGCCAGCCCCAGCATTTT
>TRBD2|TRBV6-2/TRBV6-3|-|TRBJ2-1
CASSYRGGPYNEQFF
TGTGCCAGCAGTTATCGGGGGGGCCCCTACAATGAGCAGTTCTTC
>-|TRBV19|-|TRBJ1-5
CASRVPGQINQPQHF
TGTGCCAGTAGGGTACCGGGACAAATCAATCAGCCCCAGCATTTT
>-|TRBV10-3|-|TRBJ1-1
CAINEGGFTEAFF
TGTGCCATCAACGAGGGAGGGTTCACTGAAGCTTTCTTT
>-|TRBV19|-|TRBJ1-4
CASRERGPSTNEKLFF
TGTGCCAGTAGGGAGAGGGGTCCCTCAACTAATGAAAAACTGTTTTTT
>TRBD1|TRBV7-2|-|TRBJ1-5
CASSEDRITNQPQHF
TGTGCCAGCAGCGAGGACAGGATCACGAATCAGCCCCAGCATTTT
>-|TRBV19|-|TRBJ1-1
CATKSVQFPSEGGF
TGTGCCACCAAGTCAGTCCAGTTCCCATCGGAGGGGGGCTTT
>TRBD1|TRBV7-8|once|TRBJ1-4
CASSFQTGANEKLFF
TGTGCCAGCAGTTTCCAGACAGGGGCAAATGAAAAACTGTTTTTT
>-|TRBV3-1/TRBV3-2|-|TRBJ2-5
CASSQDKAARPKETQYF
TGTGCCAGCAGCCAAGATAAGGCAGCCCGACCCAAAGAGACCCAGTACTTC